This T cell receptor beta chain stems from a study of T cell repertoires in cytomegalovirus infection. Study as a whole: Epitope selection comprised recently identified HLA-C-restricted CMV epitopes and well-studied HLA-B-restricted CMV epitopes. From public TCR beta signatures came an indication of both CMV infection and matching HLA type. Overall study findings and caveats: Carriers of CMV plus the relevant HLA were identified by cumulative public TCR beta family frequency.

MiXCR, run by TCRdb on the reads, gives a single entry per CDR3 protein. This table has 300,000 to 400,000 distinct CDR3 sequences, around a quarter appearing once. The sample holds a few counts of this clonotype. What it binds is unknown. This TCR came from a human donor in good health (CMV status not recorded). Some clones in this sample may be carry-over from other donors' samples. The specimen comprised cultured PBMCs, sampled from culture after CMV antigen stimulation.

The CDR3 DNA reads TGTGCCAGCAGCTTCCCCAAGGCGGGCACAGATACGCAGTATTTT. It yields the protein CASSFPKAGTDTQYF. The chain uses TRBV6-2 or TRBV6-3 and TRBJ2-3; no clear D gene. Germline lookup yields CDR1 MNHEY and CDR2 SVGEGT. The CDR3 consists of 15 residues. Trimming shortened V by 6 bases and J by 1 base, and 14 bases separated the two germline ends.